The count of the clone carrying this T cell receptor beta chain is one. This sample is drawn from a study of control samples from healthy donors and cancer patients. Clones were read by immunoSEQ multiplex PCR, and TCRdb kept only the in-frame ones, dropping some. The table shows roughly 80,000 clones, with 85% to 95% occurring only once. Per the germline V gene, CDR1 is SGHTA and CDR2 is FQGNSA. Trimming cost V 1 base and J 2 bases, with 12 bases left between them. This CDR3 is built from 16 residues. V usage is TRBV7-2 and J usage is TRBJ1-3; D gene uncertain. The receptor was isolated from a woman aged 60-75 years in good health. Sequenced: blood. CDR3 amino acids: CASSLVSASAGNTIYF. CDR3 coding DNA: TGTGCCAGCAGCTTAGTGAGTGCCTCAGCTGGAAACACCATATATTTT.